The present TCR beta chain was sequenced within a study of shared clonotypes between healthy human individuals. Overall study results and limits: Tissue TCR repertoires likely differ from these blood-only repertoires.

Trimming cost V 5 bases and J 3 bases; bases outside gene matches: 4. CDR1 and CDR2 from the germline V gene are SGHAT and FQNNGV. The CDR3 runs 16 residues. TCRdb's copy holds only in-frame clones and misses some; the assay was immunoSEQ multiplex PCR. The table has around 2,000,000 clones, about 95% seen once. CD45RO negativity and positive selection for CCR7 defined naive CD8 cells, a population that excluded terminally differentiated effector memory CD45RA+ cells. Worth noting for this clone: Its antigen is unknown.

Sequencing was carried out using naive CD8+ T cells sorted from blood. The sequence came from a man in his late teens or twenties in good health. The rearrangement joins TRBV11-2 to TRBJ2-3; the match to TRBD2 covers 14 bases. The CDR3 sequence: CASSATSGGVTDTQYF. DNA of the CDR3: TGTGCCAGCAGCGCGACTAGCGGGGGGGTAACAGATACGCAGTATTTT. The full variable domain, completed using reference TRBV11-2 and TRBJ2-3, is EAGVAQSPRYKIIEKRQSVAFWCNPISGHATLYWYQQILGQGPKLLIQFQNNGVVDDSQLPKDRFSAERLKGVDSTLKIQPAKLEDSAVYLCASSATSGGVTDTQYFGPGTRLTVL.